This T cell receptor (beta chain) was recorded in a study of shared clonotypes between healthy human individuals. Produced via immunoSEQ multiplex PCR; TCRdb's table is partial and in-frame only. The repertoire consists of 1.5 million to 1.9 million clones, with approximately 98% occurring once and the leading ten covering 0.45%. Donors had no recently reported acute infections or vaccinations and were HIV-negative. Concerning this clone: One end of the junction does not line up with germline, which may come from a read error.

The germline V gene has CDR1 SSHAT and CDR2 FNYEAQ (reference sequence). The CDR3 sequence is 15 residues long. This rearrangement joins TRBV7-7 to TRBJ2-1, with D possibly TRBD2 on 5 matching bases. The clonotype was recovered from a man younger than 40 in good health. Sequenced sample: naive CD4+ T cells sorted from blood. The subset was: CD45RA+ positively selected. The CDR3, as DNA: TGTGCTAGCAGCTTAGCGCCCCAGTCCTACAATGAGCAGTTCTTC. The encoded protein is CASSLAPQSYNEQFF.